Reported below is one T cell receptor (beta chain). The data stem from a study of blood T cell repertoires in COVID-19. Across the study: Material from acute and convalescent COVID-19 was sourced from the United States, Italy and Spain. Sample material is recorded as cDNA or gDNA derived from T cells, B-cell-depleted T cells, or PBMCs.

A Seattle source enrolled patients during active infection and followed them longitudinally. The ends were cut back, 0 bases at V and 5 bases at J, with 10 bases in the middle. Germline CDR1 is LGHDT and CDR2 is YNNKEL (reference sequence). The CDR3 has 14 residues. TCRdb's table, derived via immunoSEQ multiplex PCR, lists solely in-frame clones and lacks some. The table shows almost 200,000 clones, with around four fifths occurring only once. The sample consisted of peripheral blood. This sequence joins TRBV3-1 (or the pseudogene TRBV3-2) and TRBJ1-2; D call uncertain. This sequence originates from a man aged 60 to 75 with COVID-19, enrolled during active disease. CDR3 loop: CASSQETGSYGYTF. The CDR3 DNA reads as TGTGCCAGCAGCCAAGAGACGGGGTCTTATGGCTACACCTTC.